Presented here are 14 T cell receptor beta chains from one specimen sequenced in a study of cytomegalovirus exposure and HLA in healthy donors (dated by TCRdb to between 2016 and 2019). Library method: the immunoSEQ multiplex PCR assay. The multiplex PCR relied on a mix of 60 forward primers for TCR Vbeta segments and 13 reverse primers for TCR Jbeta segments. Not all clones reach the TCRdb copy of this immuneACCESS table, which keeps in-frame sequences only. Checked studies attribute under half of the gap to unresolved V genes and leave the rest unexplained. Within this sample are around 280,000 clones, with roughly 90% of them counted one time only. Together, the top ten hold about 2.5% of the sample. Sequencing was done on a sample of PBMCs. These TCRs come from a woman younger than 35 in good health and CMV-seronegative.

This chain joins TRBV13 and TRBJ2-1, with 13 bases fitting TRBD2. Germline V gives CDR1 PRHDT, CDR2 FYEKMQ (reference sequence). This CDR3 is 15 amino acids long. V trimming: 5 bases; J trimming: 9 bases; junction bases outside the gene matches: 7. The CDR3 nucleotides are TGTGCCAGCAGCCCACTAGCGGGGGGGCCTGGTGAGCAGTTCTTC. Translated: CASSPLAGGPGEQFF.

This chain connects TRBV10-2 to TRBJ2-1, with 8 bases aligning to TRBD2. Germline CDR1 is WSHSY and CDR2 is SAAADI. The CDR3 consists of 18 residues. With V trimmed by 6 bases and J by 1 base, 14 bases remained unmatched. The CDR3 coding sequence is TGCGCCAGCAGGTCCTCTAGCGGGCATTTTCGGTCCTACAATGAGCAGTTCTTC. Encoded protein: CASRSSSGHFRSYNEQFF.

This chain connects TRBV5-4 to TRBJ1-2, with 8 bases fitting TRBD1. This CDR3 is 16 amino acids long. CDR1 SGHNT and CDR2 YYREEE come from the germline V gene (reference sequence). The V gene end was trimmed by 0 bases and the J gene end by 3 bases; junction bases not matched to a gene: 7. CDR3 nucleotides: TGTGCCAGCAGCTTGGCAGGGGCAGGGGGCGACTATGGCTACACCTTC. Translated, it gives CASSLAGAGGDYGYTF.

The gene calls are TRBV9 and TRBJ2-2, with a tentative D call TRBD1 (5 bases). V lost 2 bases, J lost 5 bases, and 13 bases lay in between. In germline, CDR1 is SGDLS, CDR2 YYNGEE. The CDR3 runs 15 residues. CDR3 sequence reads: CASSVGQAYTGELFF. The CDR3 nucleotides are TGTGCCAGCAGCGTGGGGCAGGCATATACCGGGGAGCTGTTTTTT.

V is TRBV30 and J is TRBJ2-1; 11 nucleotides agree with TRBD1. This CDR3 has 17 residues. Germline trimming cut 2 bases from V and 3 bases from J; bases unmatched to any gene: 9. Per germline, CDR1 GTSNPN and CDR2 SVGIG (reference sequence). The CDR3 sequence is CAWSLRDRGFIYNEQFF. In nucleotides, the CDR3 is TGTGCCTGGAGTTTACGGGACAGGGGGTTTATCTACAATGAGCAGTTCTTC.

The chain joins TRBV6-1 to TRBJ1-2; 7 bases map to TRBD1. The CDR3 totals 13 residues. CDR1 is MNHNS and CDR2 is SASEGT in the germline V gene. Trimming cost V 4 bases and J 5 bases; bases outside gene matches: 4. The CDR3 region has the DNA TGTGCCAGCAGTGTGAGGACAGGATATGGCTACACCTTC. It codes for CASSVRTGYGYTF.

CDR3 bases: TGTGCCAGCAGCGCCCACCGGGACAGGGAGAAAGCTGGGGCCAACGTCCTGACTTTC. Its protein is CASSAHRDREKAGANVLTF. The V gene is TRBV9, the J gene TRBJ2-6; 9 positions agree with TRBD1. Trimming cost V 3 bases and J 2 bases; bases outside gene matches: 12. The germline gives CDR1 SGDLS, CDR2 YYNGEE. The CDR3 consists of 19 residues.

This sequence joins TRBV9 and TRBJ1-6, with D possibly TRBD1 on 6 matching bases. V lost 0 bases, J lost 6 bases, and 13 bases lay in between. Germline V lookup: CDR1 SGDLS, CDR2 YYNGEE. The CDR3 has 16 residues. CDR3 sequence (DNA): TGTGCCAGCAGCGTAGACCCTGGGGGCCCTAATTCACCCCTCCACTTT. Translating gives CASSVDPGGPNSPLHF.

This chain links TRBV18 with TRBJ2-3, with 7 bases fitting TRBD1. CDR3 length equals 13 residues. Germline V lookup: CDR1 KGHSH, CDR2 LQKENI. Losses at the gene ends were 3 bases for V and 8 bases for J; bases not matched to a gene: 5. The CDR3 is CASSPGTVGTQYF. Here the CDR3 DNA reads TGTGCCAGCTCACCCGGGACAGTTGGTACGCAGTATTTT. The variable domain in full, completed from reference TRBV18 and TRBJ2-3, reads NAGVMQNPRHLVRRRGQEARLRCSPMKGHSHVYWYRQLPEEGLKFMVYLQKENIIDESGMPKERFSAEFPKEGPSILRIQQVVRGDSAAYFCASSPGTVGTQYFGPGTRLTVL.

The V and J genes are TRBV29-1 and TRBJ2-1; D call uncertain. Germline V gives CDR1 SQVTM, CDR2 ANQGSEA. The V end was cut by 4 bases, the J end by 12 bases, with 10 bases between. The CDR3 spans 10 residues. CDR3 sequence reads: CSVARKSQFF. CDR3 nucleotides: TGCAGCGTTGCTAGGAAGTCGCAGTTCTTC.

This chain joins TRBV2 and TRBJ2-7; no definite D call. Germline V lookup: CDR1 SNHLY, CDR2 FYNNEI. The CDR3 spans 12 residues. V gave up 8 bases and J gave up 3 bases, with 11 bases separating them. The CDR3: CASGLGFYEQYF. CDR3 bases: TGTGCCAGCGGCCTAGGATTCTACGAGCAGTACTTC.

The genes are TRBV4-1 and TRBJ1-1; no firm D call. Germline CDR1 reads MGHRA; CDR2 reads YSYEKL. Between the trimmed V and J ends, which lost 2 bases and 1 base, there was a span of 14 bases. The length of the CDR3 is 16 residues. The CDR3: CASSQSVAHSNTEAFF. The CDR3 DNA follows: TGCGCCAGCAGCCAATCCGTGGCACATTCGAACACTGAAGCTTTCTTT.

Note on this clone: This sample includes further DNA sequences coding for the same CDR3. The chain combines TRBV2 with TRBJ1-2; D is unclear. Between the trimmed V and J ends, which lost 5 bases and 2 bases, there was a span of 15 bases. The germline V gene has CDR1 SNHLY and CDR2 FYNNEI. The CDR3 length is 15 residues. For the CDR3, the DNA is TGTGCCAGCAGTCTTCGACAAGGCTCCAACTATGGCTACACCTTC. Protein: CASSLRQGSNYGYTF.

This clone came up once. This chain joins TRBV5-4 and TRBJ1-2; TRBD1 matches 9 bases. The V and J ends lost 0 bases and 8 bases, in that order; junction bases with no gene match: 11. CDR3 length: 16 residues. Germline CDR1 SGHNT, CDR2 YYREEE (reference sequence). CDR3 in DNA: TGTGCCAGCAGCTTGGGAAGGGACAGGGCTGCTTGGGGCTACACCTTC. Encoded protein: CASSLGRDRAAWGYTF.